This TCR beta chain was recovered during a study of blood T cell repertoires in COVID-19. Method: immunoSEQ multiplex PCR; TCRdb's copy keeps in-frame clones and lacks some. The sample includes hundreds of thousands of clones, over 75% of them seen just once. The study recruited people aged roughly 18 to 89 years across approximately 25 US areas. Donors were grouped by their self-reported clinical history. The origin of this receptor is a woman between 18 and 29 years old who had recovered from COVID-19. Material for sequencing was PBMCs or T cells enriched from blood (not recorded which).

CDR3 in amino acids: CANQPRGANTGELFF. The CDR3 bases are TGTGCCAACCAGCCCCGGGGAGCGAACACCGGGGAGCTGTTTTTT. The chain combines TRBV7-9 with TRBJ2-2, with a tentative D call TRBD2 (5 bases). Per the germline V gene, CDR1 is SEHNR and CDR2 is FQNEAQ (reference sequence). Deletions cut 10 bases from V and 0 bases from J, with 15 bases between. This CDR3 spans 15 amino acids.